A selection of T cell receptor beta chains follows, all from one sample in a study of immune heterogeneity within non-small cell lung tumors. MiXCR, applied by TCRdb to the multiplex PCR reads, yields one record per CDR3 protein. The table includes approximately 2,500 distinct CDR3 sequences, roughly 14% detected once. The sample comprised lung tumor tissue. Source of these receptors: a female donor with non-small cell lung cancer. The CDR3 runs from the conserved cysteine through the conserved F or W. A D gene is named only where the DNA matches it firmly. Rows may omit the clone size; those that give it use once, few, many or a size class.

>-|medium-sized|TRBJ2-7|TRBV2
CASSLSRTDRSYEQYF
TGTGCCAGCAGTCTTTCTCGGACGGACCGATCCTACGAGCAGTACTTC
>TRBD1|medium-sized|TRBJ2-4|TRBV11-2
CASSPPVVGQESGIQYF
TGTGCCAGCAGCCCTCCCGTCGTGGGACAGGAGTCAGGCATTCAGTACTTC
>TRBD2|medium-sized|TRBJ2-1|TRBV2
CASSVSGRYNEQFF
TGTGCCAGCAGCGTTAGCGGGAGATACAATGAGCAGTTCTTC
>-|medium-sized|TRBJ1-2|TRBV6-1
CASTPGRSYGYTF
TGTGCCAGCACTCCAGGACGGAGCTATGGCTACACCTTC
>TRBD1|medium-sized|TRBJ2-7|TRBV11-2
CASSPPDRRSYEQYF
TGTGCCAGCAGCCCACCGGACAGGCGCTCCTACGAGCAGTACTTC
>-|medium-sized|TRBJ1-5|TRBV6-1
CASSEVDRSRRISNQPQHF
TGTGCCAGCAGTGAAGTTGACCGAAGCCGGCGAATTAGCAATCAGCCCCAGCATTTT
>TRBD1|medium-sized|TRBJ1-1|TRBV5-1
CASSPDGQGLAEAFF
TGCGCCAGCAGCCCGGACGGACAGGGGTTGGCTGAAGCTTTCTTT
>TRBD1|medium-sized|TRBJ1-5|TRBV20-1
CSASENRGLQPQHF
TGCAGTGCTAGCGAGAACAGGGGGCTTCAGCCCCAGCATTTT
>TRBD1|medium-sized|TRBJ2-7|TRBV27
CASSTDRGGYEQYF
TGTGCCAGCAGTACGGACAGGGGGGGCTACGAGCAGTACTTC
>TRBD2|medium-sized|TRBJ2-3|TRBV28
CASSSSGRTPSTDTQYF
TGTGCCAGCAGTTCTAGCGGGAGAACGCCCAGCACAGATACGCAGTATTTT
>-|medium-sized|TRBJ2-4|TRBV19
CASSGGQTDIQYF
TGTGCCAGTAGTGGTGGACAGACAGACATTCAGTACTTC
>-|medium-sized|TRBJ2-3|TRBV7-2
CASSLAGLDTQYF
TGTGCCAGCAGCTTAGCCGGTCTCGATACGCAGTATTTT
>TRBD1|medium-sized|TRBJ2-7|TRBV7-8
CASSWGGPGQGYEQYF
TGTGCCAGCAGCTGGGGGGGGCCGGGACAGGGCTACGAGCAGTACTTC
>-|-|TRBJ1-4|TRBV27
CASQGTIEKLFF
TGTGCCAGTCAAGGGACGATTGAAAAACTGTTTTTT
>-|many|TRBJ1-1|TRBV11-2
CASSRTQNTEAFF
TGTGCCAGCAGCCGTACACAGAACACTGAAGCTTTCTTT
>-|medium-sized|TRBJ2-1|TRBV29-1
CSVPDFRNEQFF
TGCAGCGTTCCCGACTTTCGCAATGAGCAGTTCTTC
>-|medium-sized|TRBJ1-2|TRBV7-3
CASSLTGLTANDGYTF
TGTGCCAGCAGCTTAACAGGACTGACCGCGAATGATGGCTACACCTTC
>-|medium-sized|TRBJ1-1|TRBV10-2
CASSLDENTEAFF
TGCGCCAGCAGTCTAGATGAGAACACTGAAGCTTTCTTT
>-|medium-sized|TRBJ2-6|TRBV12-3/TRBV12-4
CASSLGSGANVLTF
TGTGCCAGCAGTTTAGGCTCTGGGGCCAACGTCCTGACTTTC
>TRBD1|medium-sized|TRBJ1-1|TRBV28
CASSLGQATEAFF
TGTGCCAGCAGTTTAGGACAGGCCACTGAAGCTTTCTTT
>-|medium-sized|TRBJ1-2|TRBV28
CASSLVRGSNYGYTF
TGTGCCAGCAGTTTAGTCAGGGGCTCTAACTATGGCTACACCTTC
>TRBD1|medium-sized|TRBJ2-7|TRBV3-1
CASRQKDRDDSVRSYEQYF
TGTGCCAGCAGACAGAAAGACAGGGACGATAGCGTCCGGAGCTACGAGCAGTACTTC
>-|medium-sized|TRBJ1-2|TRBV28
CASSLVERDGYTF
TGTGCCAGCAGTTTAGTAGAGCGGGACGGCTACACCTTC
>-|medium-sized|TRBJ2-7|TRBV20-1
CSASVTQHEQYF
TGCAGTGCTAGTGTGACCCAGCACGAGCAGTACTTC
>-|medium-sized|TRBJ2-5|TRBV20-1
CSARMGDSVQETQYF
TGCAGTGCTAGAATGGGGGACTCCGTACAAGAGACCCAGTACTTC
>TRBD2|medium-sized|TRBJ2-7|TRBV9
CASSPGGLEQYF
TGTGCCAGCTCCCCGGGAGGTCTCGAGCAGTACTTC
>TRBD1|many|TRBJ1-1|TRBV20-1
CSAENRDRGQVNTEAFF
TGCAGTGCTGAAAACCGGGACAGGGGGCAGGTGAACACTGAAGCTTTCTTT
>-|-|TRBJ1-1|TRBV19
CASTACGRDTETFF
TGTGCCAGTACCGCTTGTGGGAGAGACACTGAAACTTTCTTT
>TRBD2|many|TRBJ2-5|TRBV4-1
CASSLDAPGLAGGETQYF
TGCGCCAGCAGCCTTGATGCCCCTGGACTAGCGGGAGGTGAGACCCAGTACTTC
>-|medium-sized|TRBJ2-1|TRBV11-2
CASSFQPGEQFF
TGTGCCAGCAGCTTCCAACCCGGTGAGCAGTTCTTC
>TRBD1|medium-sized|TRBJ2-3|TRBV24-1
CATSLPTGIGSDTQYF
TGTGCCACCAGTCTACCGACAGGGATTGGGTCAGATACGCAGTATTTT
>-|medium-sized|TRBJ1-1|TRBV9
CASSVGQASRTEAFF
TGTGCCAGCAGCGTAGGACAGGCCTCGAGGACTGAAGCTTTCTTT
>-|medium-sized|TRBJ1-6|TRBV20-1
CSARDGRDIGDSPLHF
TGCAGTGCTAGGGATGGCCGGGACATCGGTGATTCACCCCTCCACTTT
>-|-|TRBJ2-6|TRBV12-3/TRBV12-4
CASSIGSGANVLTF
TGTGCCAGCAGTATAGGCTCTGGCGCCAACGTCCTGACTTTC
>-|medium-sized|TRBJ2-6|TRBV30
CASTGSSGANVLTF
TGTGCCTCAACAGGGTCTTCTGGGGCCAACGTCCTGACTTTC
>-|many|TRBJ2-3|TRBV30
CAWTLRGVDTQYF
TGTGCCTGGACCCTACGGGGAGTAGATACGCAGTATTTT
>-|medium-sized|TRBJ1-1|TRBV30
CAWRLFGVSAFF
TGTGCCTGGAGACTATTTGGGGTGTCTGCTTTCTTT
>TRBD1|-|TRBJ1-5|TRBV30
CSLSPGTGANQHF
TGTTCCTTGAGTCCCGGTACAGGGGCCAACCAGCATTTT
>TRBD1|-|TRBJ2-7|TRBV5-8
CGSSLGQAGDEQYF
TGTGGCAGCAGCTTGGGACAGGCTGGCGACGAGCAGTACTTC
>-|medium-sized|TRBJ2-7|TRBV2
CASGLSSYEQYF
TGTGCCAGCGGGCTGAGCTCCTACGAGCAGTACTTC
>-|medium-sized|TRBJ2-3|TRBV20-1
CSGEIADTQYF
TGCAGTGGGGAAATCGCAGATACGCAGTATTTT
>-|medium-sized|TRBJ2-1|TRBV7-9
CASSIRDRSYNEQFF
TGTGCCAGCAGCATCCGGGACCGCTCCTACAATGAGCAGTTCTTC
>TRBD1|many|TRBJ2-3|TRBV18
CASYRDSNTDTQYF
TGTGCCAGCTACCGGGACAGCAACACAGATACGCAGTATTTT